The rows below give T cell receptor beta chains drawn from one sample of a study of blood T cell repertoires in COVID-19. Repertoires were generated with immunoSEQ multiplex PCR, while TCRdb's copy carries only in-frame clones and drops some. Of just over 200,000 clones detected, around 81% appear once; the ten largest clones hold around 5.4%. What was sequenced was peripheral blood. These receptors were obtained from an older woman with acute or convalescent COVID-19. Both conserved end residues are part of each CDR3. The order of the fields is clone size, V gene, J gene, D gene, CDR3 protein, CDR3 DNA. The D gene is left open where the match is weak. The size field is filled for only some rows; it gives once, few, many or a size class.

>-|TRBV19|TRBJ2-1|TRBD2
CASSLTSGTRNEQFF
TGTGCCAGTAGTCTGACTAGCGGGACTAGGAATGAGCAGTTCTTC
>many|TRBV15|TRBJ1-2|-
CATSRGEVRHTF
TGTGCCACCAGCAGAGGGGAGGTCCGGCACACCTTC
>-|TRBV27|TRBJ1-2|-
CASSPDWAYGYTF
TGTGCCAGCAGTCCAGATTGGGCCTATGGCTACACCTTC
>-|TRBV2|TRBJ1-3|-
CASTGSQPGNTIYF
TGTGCCAGCACCGGGAGCCAACCTGGAAACACCATATATTTT
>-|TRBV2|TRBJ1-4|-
CASSEVLGATNEKLFF
TGTGCCAGCAGTGAAGTACTGGGCGCAACTAATGAAAAACTGTTTTTT
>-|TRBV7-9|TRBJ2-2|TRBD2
CASSLGWGLAGNTGELFF
TGTGCCAGCAGCTTGGGATGGGGACTAGCGGGGAACACCGGGGAGCTGTTTTTT
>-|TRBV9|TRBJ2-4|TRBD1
CASSSPQGNIQYF
TGTGCCAGCAGCTCACCACAGGGGAACATTCAGTACTTC
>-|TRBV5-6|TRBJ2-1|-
CASRNRLGPYNEQFF
TGTGCCAGCAGGAACCGACTAGGCCCCTACAATGAGCAGTTCTTC
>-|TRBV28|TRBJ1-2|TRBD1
CASSQAGTGYNYGYTF
TGTGCCAGCAGTCAGGCGGGGACAGGGTATAACTATGGCTACACCTTC
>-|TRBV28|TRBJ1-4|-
CASSQPGHLFF
TGTGCCAGCAGTCAACCGGGACACTTGTTTTTT
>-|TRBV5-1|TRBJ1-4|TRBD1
CASSSRTGWSEKLFF
TGCGCCAGCAGCTCGCGGACAGGGTGGAGTGAAAAACTGTTTTTT
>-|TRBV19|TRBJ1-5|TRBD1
CASSIRSDRGRGGNQPQHF
TGTGCCAGTAGTATAAGGTCGGACAGGGGGCGCGGGGGCAATCAGCCCCAGCATTTT
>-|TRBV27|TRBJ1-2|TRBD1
CASSRTGGDSGYTF
TGTGCCAGCAGCAGAACAGGGGGCGACTCTGGCTACACCTTC
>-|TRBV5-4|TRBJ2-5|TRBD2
CASSLDSGTQETQYF
TGTGCCAGCAGCCTCGATAGCGGGACCCAAGAGACCCAGTACTTC
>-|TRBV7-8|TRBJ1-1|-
CASSLGQPEAFF
TGTGCCAGCAGCTTGGGGCAACCTGAAGCTTTCTTT
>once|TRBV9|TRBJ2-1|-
CASSLRQAPSSYNEQFF
TGTGCCAGCAGCCTAAGACAGGCCCCGAGCTCCTACAATGAGCAGTTCTTC
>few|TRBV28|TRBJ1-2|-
CASALGGYGYTF
TGTGCCAGCGCCCTAGGGGGCTATGGCTACACCTTC
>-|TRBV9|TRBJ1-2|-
CASSVGLNYGYTF
TGTGCCAGCAGCGTAGGACTGAACTATGGCTACACCTTC
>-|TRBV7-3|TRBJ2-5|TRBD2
CASSLNPSGPTGTQYF
TGTGCCAGCAGCTTAAACCCTAGCGGGCCGACGGGGACCCAGTACTTC
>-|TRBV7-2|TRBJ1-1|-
CASSFQLNTEAFF
TGTGCCAGCAGCTTTCAGTTGAACACTGAAGCTTTCTTT
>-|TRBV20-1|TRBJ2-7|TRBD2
CSASRSGRAYEQYF
TGCAGTGCTAGTCGAAGCGGGAGGGCCTACGAGCAGTACTTC
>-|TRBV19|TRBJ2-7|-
CASSYPSHEQYF
TGTGCCAGTAGTTATCCCTCCCACGAGCAGTACTTC
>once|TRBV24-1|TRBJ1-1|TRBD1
CATYRGRGMNTEAFF
TGTGCCACCTACAGGGGGCGAGGTATGAACACTGAAGCTTTCTTT
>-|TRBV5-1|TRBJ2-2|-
CASSLDGLRRNTGELFF
TGCGCCAGCAGCTTGGACGGGTTGAGGAGGAACACCGGGGAGCTGTTTTTT
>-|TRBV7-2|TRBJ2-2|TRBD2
CASSLAGGSGNTGELFF
TGTGCCAGCAGCTTAGCCGGGGGGTCCGGCAACACCGGGGAGCTGTTTTTT
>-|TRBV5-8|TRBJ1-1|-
CASSLGLLMNTEAFF
TGTGCCAGCAGCTTGGGACTGCTCATGAACACTGAAGCTTTCTTT
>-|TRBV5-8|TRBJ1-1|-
CASSFRDLNTEAFF
TGTGCCAGCAGCTTTCGGGATCTGAACACTGAAGCTTTCTTT
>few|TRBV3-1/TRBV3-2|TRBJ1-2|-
CASSNRTANLIHYGYTF
TGTGCCAGCAGTAATAGGACAGCCAACCTAATTCACTATGGCTACACCTTC
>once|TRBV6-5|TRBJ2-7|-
CASTGGTVTYEQYF
TGTGCCAGCACCGGAGGGACTGTAACCTACGAGCAGTACTTC
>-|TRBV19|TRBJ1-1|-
CASRTATMNTEAFF
TGTGCCAGTAGGACAGCTACCATGAACACTGAAGCTTTCTTT
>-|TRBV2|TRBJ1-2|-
CASSEGDIYGYTF
TGTGCCAGCAGTGAAGGGGACATCTATGGCTACACCTTC
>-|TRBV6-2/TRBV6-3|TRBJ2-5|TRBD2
CASSSGSGRETQYF
TGTGCCAGCAGCAGCGGGAGTGGGCGAGAGACCCAGTACTTC
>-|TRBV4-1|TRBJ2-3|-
CASSQQPRDLDTQYF
TGCGCCAGCAGCCAACAACCCCGGGACTTAGATACGCAGTATTTT
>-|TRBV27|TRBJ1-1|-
CASSLIQGDTEAFF
TGTGCCAGCAGTCTGATACAGGGCGACACTGAAGCTTTCTTT
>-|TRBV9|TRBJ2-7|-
CASSTRQSSYEQYF
TGTGCCAGCAGCACCCGACAGAGCTCCTACGAGCAGTACTTC
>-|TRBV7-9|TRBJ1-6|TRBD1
CASSPPGQLNSPLHF
TGTGCCAGCAGCCCACCGGGACAGTTAAATTCACCCCTCCACTTT
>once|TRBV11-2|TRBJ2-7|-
CATLSGGNEQYF
TGTGCCACCCTCTCAGGGGGGAACGAGCAGTACTTC
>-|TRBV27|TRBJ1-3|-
CASRGAAGNTIYF
TGTGCCAGCAGGGGGGCGGCTGGAAACACCATATATTTT
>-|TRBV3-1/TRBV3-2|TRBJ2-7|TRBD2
CASSQGLAASYEQYF
TGTGCCAGCAGCCAAGGTCTAGCGGCATCCTACGAGCAGTACTTC
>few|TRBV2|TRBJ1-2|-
CAGGTELAGYTF
TGTGCAGGGGGAACGGAACTAGCGGGCTACACCTTC
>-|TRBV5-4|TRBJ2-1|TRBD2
CASSLGGSGRGFNEQFF
TGTGCCAGCAGCTTGGGCGGTAGCGGGAGGGGGTTCAATGAGCAGTTCTTC
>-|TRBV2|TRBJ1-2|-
CASSGVTAGGYTF
TGTGCCAGCAGTGGGGTGACGGCAGGAGGCTACACCTTC
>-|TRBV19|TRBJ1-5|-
CASSITVEPQHF
TGTGCCAGTAGTATAACAGTGGAGCCCCAGCATTTT
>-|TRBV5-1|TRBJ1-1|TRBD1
CASSLGGQGNTEAFF
TGCGCCAGCAGCTTGGGGGGACAGGGAAACACTGAAGCTTTCTTT
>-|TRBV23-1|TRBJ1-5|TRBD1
CASSPDRINQPQHF
TGCGCCAGCAGTCCGGACAGGATAAATCAGCCCCAGCATTTT
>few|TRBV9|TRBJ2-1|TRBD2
CASSVVSGRTSYNEQFF
TGTGCCAGCAGCGTAGTTAGCGGGAGGACCTCCTACAATGAGCAGTTCTTC
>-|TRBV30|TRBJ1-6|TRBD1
CAWGRGQDNSPLHF
TGTGCCTGGGGAAGGGGACAGGATAATTCACCCCTCCACTTT
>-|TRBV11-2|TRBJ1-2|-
CASSLRGGLYGYTF
TGTGCCAGCAGCTTACGTGGCGGACTCTATGGCTACACCTTC
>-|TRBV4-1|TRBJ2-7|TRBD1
CASSHVDRGGFGRTYEQYF
TGCGCCAGCAGCCATGTCGACAGGGGGGGATTTGGGAGGACCTACGAGCAGTACTTC
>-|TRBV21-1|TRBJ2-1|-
CASPPPTSGAGEQFF
TGTGCCAGTCCCCCCCCGACTAGCGGAGCGGGTGAGCAGTTCTTC
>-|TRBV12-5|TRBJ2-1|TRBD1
CASGWSTGGYNEQFF
TGTGCTAGTGGTTGGTCGACAGGGGGGTACAATGAGCAGTTCTTC
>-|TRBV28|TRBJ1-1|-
CASSLLNTEAFF
TGTGCCAGCAGTCTTCTAAACACTGAAGCTTTCTTT